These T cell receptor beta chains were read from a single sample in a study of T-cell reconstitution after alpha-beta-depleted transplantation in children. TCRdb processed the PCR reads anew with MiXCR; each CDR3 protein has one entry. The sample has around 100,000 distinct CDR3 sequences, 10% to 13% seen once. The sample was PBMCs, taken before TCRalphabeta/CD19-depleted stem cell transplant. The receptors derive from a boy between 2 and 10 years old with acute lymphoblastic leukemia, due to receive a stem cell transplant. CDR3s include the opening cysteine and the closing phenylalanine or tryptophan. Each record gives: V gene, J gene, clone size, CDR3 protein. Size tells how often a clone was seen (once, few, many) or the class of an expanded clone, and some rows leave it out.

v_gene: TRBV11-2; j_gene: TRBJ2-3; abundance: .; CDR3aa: CARGEGMTDTQYF
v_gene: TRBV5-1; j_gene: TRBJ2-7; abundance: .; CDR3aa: CASSLGPPGQTYEQYF
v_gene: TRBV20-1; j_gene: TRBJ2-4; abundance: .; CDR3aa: CSARVPSGDFLAKNIQYF
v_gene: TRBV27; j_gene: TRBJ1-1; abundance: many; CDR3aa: CASPQPGSPNTEAFF
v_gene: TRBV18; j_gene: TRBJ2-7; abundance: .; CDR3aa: CASSTRTGMAYEQYF
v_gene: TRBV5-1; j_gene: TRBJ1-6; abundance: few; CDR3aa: CASSTHGDSPLHF
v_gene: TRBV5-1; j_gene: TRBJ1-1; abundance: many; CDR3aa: CASSSPDRATEAFF
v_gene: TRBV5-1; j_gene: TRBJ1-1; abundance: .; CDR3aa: CASSLAWAKGNTEAFF
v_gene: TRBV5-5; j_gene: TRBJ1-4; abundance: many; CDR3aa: CASSLASEPNEKLFF
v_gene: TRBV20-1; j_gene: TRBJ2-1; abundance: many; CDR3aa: CSARGQGKINEQFF
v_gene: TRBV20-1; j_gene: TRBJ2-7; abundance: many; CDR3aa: CSAMGPVEQYF
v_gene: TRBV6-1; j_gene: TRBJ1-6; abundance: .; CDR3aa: CASSGGRQAVTPLHF
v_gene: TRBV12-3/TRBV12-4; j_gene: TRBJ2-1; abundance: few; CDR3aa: CASSLSGSESYNEQFF
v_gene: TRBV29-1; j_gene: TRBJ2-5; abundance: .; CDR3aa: CSVSGSRRETQYF
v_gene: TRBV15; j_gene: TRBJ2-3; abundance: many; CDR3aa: CATSRDLRASGDTQYF
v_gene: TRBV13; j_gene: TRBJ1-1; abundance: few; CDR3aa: CASSLGRGVSGAEAFF
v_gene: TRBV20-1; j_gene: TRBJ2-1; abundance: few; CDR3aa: CSARDLYSPRSYNEQFF
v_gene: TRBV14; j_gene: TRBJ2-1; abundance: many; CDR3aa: CASSQAVLGVKFF
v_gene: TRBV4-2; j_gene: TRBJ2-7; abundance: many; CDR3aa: CASSRDLGRGYEQYF
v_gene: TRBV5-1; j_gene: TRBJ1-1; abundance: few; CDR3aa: CASSINYRVNPEAFF
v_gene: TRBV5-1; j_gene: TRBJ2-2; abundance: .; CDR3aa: CASSPGVDTGELFF
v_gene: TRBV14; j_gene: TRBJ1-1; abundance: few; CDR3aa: CASSPQVYTEAFF
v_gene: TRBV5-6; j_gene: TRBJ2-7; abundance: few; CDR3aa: CASSLGGFSSYEQYF
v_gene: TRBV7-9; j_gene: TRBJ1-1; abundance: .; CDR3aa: CASSLVVMGSRAFF
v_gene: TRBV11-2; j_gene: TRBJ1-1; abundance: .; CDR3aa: CASSLDGANTEAFF
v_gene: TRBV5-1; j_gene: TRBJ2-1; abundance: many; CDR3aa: CASTPGYGPGLESYNEQFF
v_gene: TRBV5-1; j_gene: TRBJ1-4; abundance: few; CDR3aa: CASSLGGNFATNEKLFF
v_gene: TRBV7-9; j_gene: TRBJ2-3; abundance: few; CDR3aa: CASSDPGVSTDTQYF
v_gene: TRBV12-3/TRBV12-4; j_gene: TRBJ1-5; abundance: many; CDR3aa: CASSLSGNQPQHF
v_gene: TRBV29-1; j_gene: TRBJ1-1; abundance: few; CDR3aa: CSVATTQNTEAFF
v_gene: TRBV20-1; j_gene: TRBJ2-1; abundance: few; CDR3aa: CSALTLTGQGKQFF
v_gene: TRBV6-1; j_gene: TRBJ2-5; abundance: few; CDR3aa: CASSATGLAGGRKETQYF
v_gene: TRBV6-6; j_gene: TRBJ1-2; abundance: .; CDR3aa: CASSYTGYGYTF
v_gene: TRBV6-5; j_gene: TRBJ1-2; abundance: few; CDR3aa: CASSYSRENYGYTF
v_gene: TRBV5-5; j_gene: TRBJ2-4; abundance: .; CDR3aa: CASSLGGGNIQYF
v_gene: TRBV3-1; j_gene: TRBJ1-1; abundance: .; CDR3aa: CASSSRLGYTEAFF
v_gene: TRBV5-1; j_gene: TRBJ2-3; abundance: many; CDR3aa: CASSLGPRSILDTQYF
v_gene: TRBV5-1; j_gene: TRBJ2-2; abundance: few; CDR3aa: CASSLLTSGSSTGELFF
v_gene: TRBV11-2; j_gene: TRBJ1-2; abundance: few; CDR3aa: CASSLVKDRGRLNYGYTF
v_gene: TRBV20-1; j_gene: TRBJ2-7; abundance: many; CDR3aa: CSASSVSGRSYEQYF
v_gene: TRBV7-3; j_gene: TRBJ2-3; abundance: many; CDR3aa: CASSLSGSTDTQYF
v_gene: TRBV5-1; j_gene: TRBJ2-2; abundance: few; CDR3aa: CASSPGVGGRTGELFF